The sequence of this T cell receptor (beta chain) was determined in a study of neurological immune-mediated disorders. Unsorted libraries were prepared from 2 million PBMCs held at -80 C. Study observations and caveats: Healthy controls had more TCR clonal expansion than multiple sclerosis, which showed the least, whereas HTLV-1-associated myelopathy showed the most.

CDR1 and CDR2 from the germline V gene are SGDLS and YYNGEE. The CDR3 is 15 amino acids. V was cut by 0 bases and J by 3 bases, with 13 bases left in between. Synthesis of cDNA was carried out by template-switch 5'RACE. The reaction used 10-nucleotide random UMIs. TCRdb itself ran the 5' RACE reads through MiXCR, one entry per CDR3 protein. The table shows 60,000 to 80,000 distinct CDR3 sequences, with under 5.5% occurring only once. This clonotype was detected many times. The antigen remains unidentified. This receptor was taken from a woman between 45 and 65 years old with multiple sclerosis. The sample was PBMCs. The V call is TRBV9, the J call TRBJ2-7; no reliable D call. The CDR3 here is CASSVGVSWDYEQYF. The CDR3 DNA sequence: TGTGCCAGCAGCGTAGGGGTTAGCTGGGACTACGAGCAGTACTTC.